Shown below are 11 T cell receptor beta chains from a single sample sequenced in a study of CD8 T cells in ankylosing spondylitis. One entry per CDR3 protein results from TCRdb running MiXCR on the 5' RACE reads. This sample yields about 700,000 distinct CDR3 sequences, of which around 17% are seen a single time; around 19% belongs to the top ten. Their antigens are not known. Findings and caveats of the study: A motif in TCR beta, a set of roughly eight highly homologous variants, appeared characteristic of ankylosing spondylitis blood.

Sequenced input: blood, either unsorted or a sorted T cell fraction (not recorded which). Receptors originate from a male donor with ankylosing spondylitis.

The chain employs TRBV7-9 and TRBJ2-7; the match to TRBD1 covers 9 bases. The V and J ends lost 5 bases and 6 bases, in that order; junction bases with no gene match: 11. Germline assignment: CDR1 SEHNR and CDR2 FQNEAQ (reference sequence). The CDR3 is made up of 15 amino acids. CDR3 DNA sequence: TGTGCCAGCAGCAAAGCTGCACAGGGGGCTCGCGAGCAGTACTTC. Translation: CASSKAAQGAREQYF.

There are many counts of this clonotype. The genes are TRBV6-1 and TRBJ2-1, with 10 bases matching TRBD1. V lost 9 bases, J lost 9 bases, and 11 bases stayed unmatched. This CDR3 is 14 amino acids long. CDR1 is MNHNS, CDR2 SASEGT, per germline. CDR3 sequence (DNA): TGTGCCAGGAAACCGGGACAGGGGTCCTGTGAGCAGTTCTTC. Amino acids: CARKPGQGSCEQFF.

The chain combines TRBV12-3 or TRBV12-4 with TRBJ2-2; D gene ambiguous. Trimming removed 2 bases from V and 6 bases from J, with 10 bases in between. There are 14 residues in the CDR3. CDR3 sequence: CASSLSSGSGELFF. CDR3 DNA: TGTGCCAGCAGTTTATCAAGTGGGTCCGGGGAGCTGTTTTTT.

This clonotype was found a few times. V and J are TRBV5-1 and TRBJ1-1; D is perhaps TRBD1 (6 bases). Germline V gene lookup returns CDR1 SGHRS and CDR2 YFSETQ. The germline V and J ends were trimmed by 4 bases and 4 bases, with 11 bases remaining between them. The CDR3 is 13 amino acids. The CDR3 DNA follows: TGCGCCAGCAGCACTACAGGGATCACTGAAGCTTTCTTT. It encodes CASSTTGITEAFF. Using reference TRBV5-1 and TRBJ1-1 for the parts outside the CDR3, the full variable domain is KAGVTQTPRYLIKTRGQQVTLSCSPISGHRSVSWYQQTPGQGLQFLFEYFSETQRNKGNFPGRFSGRQFSNSRSEMNVSTLELGDSALYLCASSTTGITEAFFGQGTRLTVV.

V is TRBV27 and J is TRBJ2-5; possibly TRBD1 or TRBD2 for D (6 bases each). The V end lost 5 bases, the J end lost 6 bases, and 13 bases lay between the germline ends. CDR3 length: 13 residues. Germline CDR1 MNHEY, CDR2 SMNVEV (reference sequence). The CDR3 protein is CASSPQGRKTQYF. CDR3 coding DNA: TGTGCCAGCAGTCCGCAGGGGAGGAAGACCCAGTACTTC.

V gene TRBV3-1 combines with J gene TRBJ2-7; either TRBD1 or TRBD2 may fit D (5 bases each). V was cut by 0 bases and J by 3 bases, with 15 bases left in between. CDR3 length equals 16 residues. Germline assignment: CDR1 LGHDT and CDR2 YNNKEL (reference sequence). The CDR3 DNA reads TGTGCCAGCAGCCAAGACCCGGGACCCGGGGACTACGAGCAGTACTTC. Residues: CASSQDPGPGDYEQYF.

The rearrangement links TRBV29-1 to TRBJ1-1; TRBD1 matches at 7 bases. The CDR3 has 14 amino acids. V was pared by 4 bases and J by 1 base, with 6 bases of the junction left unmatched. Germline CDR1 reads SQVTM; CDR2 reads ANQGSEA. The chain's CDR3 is CSVAKGQWNTEAFF. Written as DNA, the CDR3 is TGCAGCGTTGCCAAGGGACAGTGGAACACTGAAGCTTTCTTT.

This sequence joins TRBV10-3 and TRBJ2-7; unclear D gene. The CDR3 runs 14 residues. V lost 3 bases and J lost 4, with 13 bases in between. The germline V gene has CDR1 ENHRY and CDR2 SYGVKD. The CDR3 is CAISDQADIYEQYF. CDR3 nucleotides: TGTGCCATCAGTGACCAGGCCGACATTTACGAGCAGTACTTC.

The CDR3 DNA sequence: TGTGCCAGCAGCTTAGTTTGGCCTAATGAAAAACTGTTTTTT. Translation gives CASSLVWPNEKLFF. This sequence joins TRBV7-9 and TRBJ1-4; D unresolved. The CDR3 loop spans 14 amino acids. CDR1 and CDR2 (germline): SEHNR, FQNEAQ (reference sequence). Trimming took 1 base from V and 3 from J, leaving 6 bases between them.

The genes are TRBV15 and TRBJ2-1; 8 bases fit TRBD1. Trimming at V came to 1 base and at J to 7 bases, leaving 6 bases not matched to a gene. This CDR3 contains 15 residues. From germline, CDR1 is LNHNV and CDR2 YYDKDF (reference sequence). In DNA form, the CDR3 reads TGTGCCACCAGCAGAGCAGGGGGCTACGAAAATGAGCAGTTCTTC. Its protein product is CATSRAGGYENEQFF.

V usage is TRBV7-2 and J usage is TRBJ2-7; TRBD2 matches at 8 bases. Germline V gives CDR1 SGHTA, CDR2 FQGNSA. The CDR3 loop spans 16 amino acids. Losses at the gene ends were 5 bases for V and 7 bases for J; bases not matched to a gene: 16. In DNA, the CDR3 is TGTGCCAGCAGCCACGGGGGGGGCAGGGCCTACGTGGAGCAGTACTTC. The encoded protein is CASSHGGGRAYVEQYF.